This TCR beta chain was captured in a study of cytomegalovirus exposure and HLA in healthy donors. Study-wide points: Some TCR beta chains (roughly 160 of them) were listed as cytomegalovirus-associated.

Concerning this clone: Its matching antigen is unknown.

CDR1 is SGHRS, CDR2 YFSETQ, per germline. J gave up 6 bases and V 4 bases, and 9 bases lay outside the gene matches. The CDR3 runs 14 residues. Profiled with immunoSEQ multiplex PCR; TCRdb holds only in-frame clones, not every one. This sample has about 110,000 clones, with around 95% found just once. The origin of this receptor is a woman aged 18-35 years in good health and CMV-seronegative. The J gene is TRBJ1-2, the V gene TRBV5-1; 7 positions agree with TRBD1. Specimen: PBMCs. The CDR3 loop reads CASSDGQDLDGYTF. CDR3 DNA: TGCGCCAGCAGCGATGGACAGGACCTTGATGGCTACACCTTC.